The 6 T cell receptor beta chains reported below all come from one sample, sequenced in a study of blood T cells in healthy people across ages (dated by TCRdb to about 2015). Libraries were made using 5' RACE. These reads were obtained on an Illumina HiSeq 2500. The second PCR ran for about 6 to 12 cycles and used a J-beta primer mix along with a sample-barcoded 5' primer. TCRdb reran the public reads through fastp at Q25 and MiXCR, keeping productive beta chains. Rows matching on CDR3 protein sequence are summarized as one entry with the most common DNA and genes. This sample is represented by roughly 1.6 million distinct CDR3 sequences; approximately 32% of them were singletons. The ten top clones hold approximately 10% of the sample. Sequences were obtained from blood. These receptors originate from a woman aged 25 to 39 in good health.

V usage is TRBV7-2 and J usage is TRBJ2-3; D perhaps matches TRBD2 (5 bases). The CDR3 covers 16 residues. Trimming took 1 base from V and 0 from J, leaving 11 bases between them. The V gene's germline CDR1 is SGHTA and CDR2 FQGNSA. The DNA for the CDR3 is TGTGCCAGCAGCTTAGATGCGGGTTCTAGCACAGATACGCAGTATTTT. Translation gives CASSLDAGSSTDTQYF.

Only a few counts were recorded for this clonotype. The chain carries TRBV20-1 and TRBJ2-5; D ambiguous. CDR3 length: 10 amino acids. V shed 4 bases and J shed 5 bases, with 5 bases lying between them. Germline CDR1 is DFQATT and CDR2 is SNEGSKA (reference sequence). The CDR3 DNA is TGCAGTGCTATATTGGAGACCCAGTACTTC. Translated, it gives CSAILETQYF.

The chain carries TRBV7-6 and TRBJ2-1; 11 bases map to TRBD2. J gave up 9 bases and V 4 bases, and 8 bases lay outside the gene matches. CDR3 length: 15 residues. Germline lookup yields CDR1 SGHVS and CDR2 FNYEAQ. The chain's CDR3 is CASSSLLAGVGEQFF. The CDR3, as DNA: TGTGCCAGCAGCTCCCTACTAGCGGGAGTTGGTGAGCAGTTCTTC.

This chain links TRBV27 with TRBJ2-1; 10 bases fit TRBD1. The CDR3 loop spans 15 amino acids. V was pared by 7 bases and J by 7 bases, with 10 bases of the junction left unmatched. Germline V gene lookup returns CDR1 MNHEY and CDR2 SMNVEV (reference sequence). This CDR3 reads CASNPRDRGRNEQFF. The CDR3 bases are TGTGCCAGCAACCCCCGGGACAGGGGTAGAAATGAGCAGTTCTTC.

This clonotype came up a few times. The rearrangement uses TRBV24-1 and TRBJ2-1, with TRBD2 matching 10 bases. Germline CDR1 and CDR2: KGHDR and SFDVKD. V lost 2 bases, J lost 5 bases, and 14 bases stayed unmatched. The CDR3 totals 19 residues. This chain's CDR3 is CATSDSGSGRAYLDNEQFF. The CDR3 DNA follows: TGTGCCACCAGTGATTCGGGAAGCGGGAGGGCCTACTTGGACAATGAGCAGTTCTTC.

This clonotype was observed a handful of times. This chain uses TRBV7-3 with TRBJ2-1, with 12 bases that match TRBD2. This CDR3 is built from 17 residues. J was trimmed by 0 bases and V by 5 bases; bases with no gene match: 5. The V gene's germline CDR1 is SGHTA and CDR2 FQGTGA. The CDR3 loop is CASSPTSGRSSYNEQFF. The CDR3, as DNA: TGTGCCAGCAGCCCGACTAGCGGGAGATCCTCCTACAATGAGCAGTTCTTC.